The clone carrying this T cell receptor beta chain appeared a few times. No antigen is known for it. The data belong to a study of cytomegalovirus exposure and HLA in healthy donors. Study-wide background: From HLA-typed donors, an early data release held around 80 million unique TCRs. Study-wide findings and caveats: A prior analysis recorded that most TCR beta V segments were productive about 87% or about 30% of the time. Among immune exposure information, only CMV serostatus was available.

Both 60 Vbeta primers and 13 Jbeta primers went into the PCR. Sequencing was performed with immunoSEQ multiplex PCR; in TCRdb, only in-frame clones are kept and a portion is missing. This sample carries 100,000 to 150,000 clones, roughly 71% of them seen once, and the ten largest clones take roughly 6.3%. Germline CDR1 reads SNHLY; CDR2 reads FYNNEI. V was shortened by 5 bases and J by 0 bases, with 12 bases between the two germline ends. CDR3 length: 15 amino acids. The chain recombines TRBV2 with TRBJ2-3, with D unresolved. The clonotype was recovered from a woman aged 50 to 60 in good health and CMV-seropositive. Sequenced: PBMCs. CDR3 in amino acids: CASSPLVASTDTQYF. The CDR3 DNA is TGTGCCAGCAGTCCCCTAGTCGCCAGCACAGATACGCAGTATTTT.